This TCR beta chain came from a study of blood T cell repertoires in COVID-19. CDR1 and CDR2 from the germline V gene are SGHTS and YDEGEE. V lost 1 base to trimming and J lost 4 bases, with 24 bases between them. This CDR3 has 18 amino acids. Original analysis: Reference gene primer amplification gave nucleated cell count estimates. Clones were sequenced by immunoSEQ multiplex PCR, and TCRdb holds only the in-frame ones, with some missing. The V and J calls and clone size are taken from that table; D and trimming were inferred from the DNA. In the table there are under 50,000 clones, 87% of which are singletons. Enrollment of patients from Seattle took place during active infection, with longitudinal follow-up.

The sequencing sample was made of peripheral blood. This TCR derives from a man aged 55-75 years with COVID-19, enrolled during active disease. This chain connects TRBV5-8 to TRBJ2-7; D gene ambiguous. The CDR3 loop reads CASSLTRPTGVRVYEQYF. In DNA, the CDR3 is TGTGCCAGCAGCTTGACAAGACCGACGGGTGTGAGAGTTTACGAGCAGTACTTC.